The sequence of this T cell receptor (beta chain) was determined in a study of T cells expressing NK-cell markers. The CDR3 consists of 15 residues. TCRdb re-called the 5' RACE reads; every CDR3 protein appears as one record, without DNA. Reported are 200,000 to 300,000 distinct CDR3 sequences; the ten largest clones contain 4% to 4.5%. Sequences were obtained from blood T cells: a sorted CD56 or NKG2C T cell subset, CD4+ or CD8+ T cells, or bulk PBMC T cells (not recorded which). The source of this sequence is a woman aged 18-70 years in good health. The J gene is TRBJ1-1, the V gene TRBV12-3 or TRBV12-4. The CDR3 spells CASSFAGWVNTEAFF.